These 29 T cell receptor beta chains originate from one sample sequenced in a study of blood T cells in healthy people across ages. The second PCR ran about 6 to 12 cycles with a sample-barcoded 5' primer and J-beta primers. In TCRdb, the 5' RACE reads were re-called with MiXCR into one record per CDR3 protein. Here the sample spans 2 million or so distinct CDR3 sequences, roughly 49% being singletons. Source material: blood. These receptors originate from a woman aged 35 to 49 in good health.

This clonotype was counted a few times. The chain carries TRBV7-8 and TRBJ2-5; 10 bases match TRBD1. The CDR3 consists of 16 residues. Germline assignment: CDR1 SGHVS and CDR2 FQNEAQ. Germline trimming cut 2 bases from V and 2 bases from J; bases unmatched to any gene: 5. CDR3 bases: TGTGCCAGCAGCTTAACCGGGACAGGGGTACAAGAGACCCAGTACTTC. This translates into CASSLTGTGVQETQYF.

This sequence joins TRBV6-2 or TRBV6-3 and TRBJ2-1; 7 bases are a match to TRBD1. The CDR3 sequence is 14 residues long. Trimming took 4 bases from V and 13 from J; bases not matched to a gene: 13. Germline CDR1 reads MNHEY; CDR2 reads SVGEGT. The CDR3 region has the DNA TGTGCCAGCAGTTCGGGACAGCCATCCAGCTTTCAGTTCTTC. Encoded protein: CASSSGQPSSFQFF.

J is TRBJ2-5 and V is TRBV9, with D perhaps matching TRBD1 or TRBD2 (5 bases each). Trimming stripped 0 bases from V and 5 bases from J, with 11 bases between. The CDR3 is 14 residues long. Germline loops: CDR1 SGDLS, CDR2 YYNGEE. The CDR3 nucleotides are TGTGCCAGCAGCGTAGTTACAGGAGGTGAGACCCAGTACTTC. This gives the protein CASSVVTGGETQYF. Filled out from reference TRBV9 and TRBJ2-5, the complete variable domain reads DSGVTQTPKHLITATGQRVTLRCSPRSGDLSVYWYQQSLDQGLQFLIQYYNGEERAKGNILERFSAQQFPDLHSELNLSSLELGDSALYFCASSVVTGGETQYFGPGTRLLVL.

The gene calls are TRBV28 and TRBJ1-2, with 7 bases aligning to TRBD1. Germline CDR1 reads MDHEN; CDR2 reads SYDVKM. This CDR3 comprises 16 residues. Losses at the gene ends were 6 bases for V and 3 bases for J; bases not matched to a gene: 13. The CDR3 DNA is TGTGCCAGCAGCCCGCTAACAGGGGCTCCCCACTATGGCTACACCTTC. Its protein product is CASSPLTGAPHYGYTF.

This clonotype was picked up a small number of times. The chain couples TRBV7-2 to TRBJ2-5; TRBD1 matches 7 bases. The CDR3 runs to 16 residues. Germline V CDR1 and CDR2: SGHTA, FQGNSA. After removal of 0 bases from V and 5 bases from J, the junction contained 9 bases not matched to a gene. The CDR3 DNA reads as TGTGCCAGCAGCTTAGCCTTAGGGGGCTGGGGGGAGACCCAGTACTTC. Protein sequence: CASSLALGGWGETQYF.

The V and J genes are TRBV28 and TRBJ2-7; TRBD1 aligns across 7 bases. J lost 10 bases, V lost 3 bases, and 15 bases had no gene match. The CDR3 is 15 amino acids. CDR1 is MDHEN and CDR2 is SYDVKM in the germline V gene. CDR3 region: CASSLPASSGGRQYF. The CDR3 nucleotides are TGTGCCAGCAGTTTGCCCGCTAGCTCAGGGGGACGCCAGTACTTC.

This chain's CDR3 is CAISESRGNTDTQYF. CDR3 DNA: TGTGCCATCAGTGAGTCCAGGGGAAACACAGATACGCAGTATTTT. This chain connects TRBV10-3 to TRBJ2-3; TRBD1 might be the D (6 bases). Trimming took off 0 bases at V and 2 bases at J, with 9 bases between the two ends. Germline V gene lookup returns CDR1 ENHRY and CDR2 SYGVKD. The CDR3 has 15 amino acids.

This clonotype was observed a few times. CDR3 loop: CASSTAGGWSTDTQYF. The CDR3 coding sequence is TGTGCCAGCAGCACAGCGGGGGGGTGGAGCACAGATACGCAGTATTTT. The chain carries TRBV7-2 and TRBJ2-3; 10 bases are a match to TRBD2. The germline V gene has CDR1 SGHTA and CDR2 FQGNSA. The length of the CDR3 is 16 residues. Losses at the gene ends were 5 bases for V and 0 bases for J; bases not matched to a gene: 5. The complete variable domain, with remaining parts taken from reference TRBV7-2 and TRBJ2-3, reads GAGVSQSPSNKVTEKGKDVELRCDPISGHTALYWYRQSLGQGLEFLIYFQGNSAPDKSGLPSDRFSAERTGGSVSTLTIQRTQQEDSAVYLCASSTAGGWSTDTQYFGPGTRLTVL.

In nucleotides, the CDR3 is TGTGCCAGCAGGAACGCGGGGTCGGAGACCCAGTACTTC. Translated: CASRNAGSETQYF. The chain is built from TRBV6-2 or TRBV6-3 and TRBJ2-4; the D gene is possibly TRBD2 (6 bases). The DNA matches TRBJ2-5 better at its end, which makes the J call doubtful. This CDR3 contains 13 residues. CDR1 and CDR2 (germline): MNHEY, SVGEGT.

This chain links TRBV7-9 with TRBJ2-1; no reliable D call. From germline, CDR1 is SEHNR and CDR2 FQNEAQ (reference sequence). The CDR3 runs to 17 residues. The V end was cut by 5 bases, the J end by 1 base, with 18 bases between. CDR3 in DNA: TGTGCCAGCAGCCATTCACGGATTTCCCCTTCCTACAATGAGCAGTTCTTC. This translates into CASSHSRISPSYNEQFF.

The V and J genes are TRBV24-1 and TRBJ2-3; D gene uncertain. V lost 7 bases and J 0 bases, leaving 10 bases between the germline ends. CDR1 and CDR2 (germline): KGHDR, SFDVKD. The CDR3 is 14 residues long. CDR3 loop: CATRPPGSTDTQYF. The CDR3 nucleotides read TGTGCCACCAGGCCCCCCGGGAGCACAGATACGCAGTATTTT.

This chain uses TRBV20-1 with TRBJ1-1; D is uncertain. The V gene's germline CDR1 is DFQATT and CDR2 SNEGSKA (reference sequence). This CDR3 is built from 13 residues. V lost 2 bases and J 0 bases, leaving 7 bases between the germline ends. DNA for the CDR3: TGCAGTGCTAGAAAGACACTGAACACTGAAGCTTTCTTT. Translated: CSARKTLNTEAFF.

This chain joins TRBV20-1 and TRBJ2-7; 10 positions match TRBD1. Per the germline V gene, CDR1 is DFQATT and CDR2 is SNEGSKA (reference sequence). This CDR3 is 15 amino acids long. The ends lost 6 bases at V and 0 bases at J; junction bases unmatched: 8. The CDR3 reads CSAPPGQGISYEQYF. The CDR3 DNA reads TGCAGTGCACCCCCGGGACAGGGGATCTCCTACGAGCAGTACTTC.

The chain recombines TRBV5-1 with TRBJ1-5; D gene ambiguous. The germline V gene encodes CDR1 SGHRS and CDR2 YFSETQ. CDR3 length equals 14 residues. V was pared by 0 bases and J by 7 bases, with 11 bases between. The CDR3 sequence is CASSLGGWEQPQHF. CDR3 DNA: TGCGCCAGCAGCTTGGGAGGGTGGGAGCAGCCCCAGCATTTT.

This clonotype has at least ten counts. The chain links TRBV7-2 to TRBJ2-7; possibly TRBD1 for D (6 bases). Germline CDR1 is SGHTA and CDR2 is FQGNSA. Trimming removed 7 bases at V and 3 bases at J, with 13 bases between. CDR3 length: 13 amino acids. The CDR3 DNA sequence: TGTGCCAGCACACGGGACACCATCTACGAGCAGTACTTC. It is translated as CASTRDTIYEQYF.

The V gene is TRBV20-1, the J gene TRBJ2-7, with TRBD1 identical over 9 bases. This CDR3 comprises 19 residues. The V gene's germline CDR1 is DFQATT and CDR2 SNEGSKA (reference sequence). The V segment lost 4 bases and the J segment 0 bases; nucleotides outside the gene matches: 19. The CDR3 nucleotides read TGCAGTGCTATACACCGGGACAGGGAGTCCACTACGATCTCCTACGAGCAGTACTTC. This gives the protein CSAIHRDRESTTISYEQYF.

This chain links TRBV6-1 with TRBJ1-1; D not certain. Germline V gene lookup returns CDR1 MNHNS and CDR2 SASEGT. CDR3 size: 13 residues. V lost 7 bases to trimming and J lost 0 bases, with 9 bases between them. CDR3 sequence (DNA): TGTGCCAGCACTCCCGGGGTGAACACTGAAGCTTTCTTT. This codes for CASTPGVNTEAFF.

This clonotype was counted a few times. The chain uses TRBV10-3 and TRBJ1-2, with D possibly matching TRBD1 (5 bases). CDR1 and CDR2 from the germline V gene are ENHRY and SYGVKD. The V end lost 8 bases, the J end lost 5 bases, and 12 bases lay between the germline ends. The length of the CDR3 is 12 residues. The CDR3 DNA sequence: TGTGCCATCGCTGGGACGGATTATGGCTACACCTTC. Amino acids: CAIAGTDYGYTF.

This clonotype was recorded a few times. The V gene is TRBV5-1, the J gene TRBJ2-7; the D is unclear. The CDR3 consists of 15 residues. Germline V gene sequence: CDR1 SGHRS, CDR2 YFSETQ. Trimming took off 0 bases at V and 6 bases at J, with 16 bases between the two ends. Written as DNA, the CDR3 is TGCGCCAGCAGCTTGGCCCCGGCACAGTCGGGCGAGCAGTACTTC. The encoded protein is CASSLAPAQSGEQYF.

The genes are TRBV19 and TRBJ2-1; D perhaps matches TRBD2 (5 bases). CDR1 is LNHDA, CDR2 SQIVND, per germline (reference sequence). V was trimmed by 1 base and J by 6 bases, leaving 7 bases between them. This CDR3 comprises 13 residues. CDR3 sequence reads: CASSIAGFNEQFF. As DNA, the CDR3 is TGTGCCAGTAGTATAGCGGGGTTCAATGAGCAGTTCTTC. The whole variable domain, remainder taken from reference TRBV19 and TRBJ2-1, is DGGITQSPKYLFRKEGQNVTLSCEQNLNHDAMYWYRQDPGQGLRLIYYSQIVNDFQKGDIAEGYSVSREKKESFPLTVTSAQKNPTAFYLCASSIAGFNEQFFGPGTRLTVL.

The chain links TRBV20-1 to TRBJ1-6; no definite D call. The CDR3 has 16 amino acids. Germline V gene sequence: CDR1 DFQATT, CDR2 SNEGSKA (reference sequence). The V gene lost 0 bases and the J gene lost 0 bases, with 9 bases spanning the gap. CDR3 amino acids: CSARDFVGSYNSPLHF. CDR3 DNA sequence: TGCAGTGCTAGAGATTTCGTGGGCTCCTATAATTCACCCCTCCACTTT.

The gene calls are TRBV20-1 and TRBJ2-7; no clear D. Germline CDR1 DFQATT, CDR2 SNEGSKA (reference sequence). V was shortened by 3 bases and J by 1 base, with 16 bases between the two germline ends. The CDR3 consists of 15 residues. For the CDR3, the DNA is TGCAGTGCTAGGGGGAACAGACCCTTATCCTACGAGCAGTACTTC. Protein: CSARGNRPLSYEQYF.

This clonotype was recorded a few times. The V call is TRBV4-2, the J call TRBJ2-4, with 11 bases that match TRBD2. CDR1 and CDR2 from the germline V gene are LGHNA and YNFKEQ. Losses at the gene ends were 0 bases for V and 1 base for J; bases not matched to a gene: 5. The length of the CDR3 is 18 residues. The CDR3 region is CASSQESGTSGAKNIQYF. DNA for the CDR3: TGTGCCAGCAGCCAAGAATCCGGGACTAGCGGCGCCAAAAACATTCAGTACTTC.

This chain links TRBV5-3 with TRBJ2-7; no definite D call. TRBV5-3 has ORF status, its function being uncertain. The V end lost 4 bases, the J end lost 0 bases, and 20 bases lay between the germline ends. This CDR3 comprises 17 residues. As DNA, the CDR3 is TGTGCCAGAAGCCACGATGAACCGGGTAAGAGCTCCTACGAGCAGTACTTC. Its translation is CARSHDEPGKSSYEQYF.

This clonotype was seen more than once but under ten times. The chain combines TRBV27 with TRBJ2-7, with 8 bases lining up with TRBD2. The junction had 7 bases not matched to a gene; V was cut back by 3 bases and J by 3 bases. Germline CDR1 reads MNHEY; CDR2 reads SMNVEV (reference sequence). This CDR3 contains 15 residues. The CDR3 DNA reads TGTGCCAGCAGTTTGAGGCGGGGGGCGATCTACGAGCAGTACTTC. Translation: CASSLRRGAIYEQYF.

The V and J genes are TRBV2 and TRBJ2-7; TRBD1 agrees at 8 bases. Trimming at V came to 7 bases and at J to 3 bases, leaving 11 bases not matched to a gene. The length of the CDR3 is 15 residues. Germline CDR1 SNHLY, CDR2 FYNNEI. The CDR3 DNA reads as TGTGCCAGCACCGTCATTCGGACAGGGAACTACGAGCAGTACTTC. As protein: CASTVIRTGNYEQYF.

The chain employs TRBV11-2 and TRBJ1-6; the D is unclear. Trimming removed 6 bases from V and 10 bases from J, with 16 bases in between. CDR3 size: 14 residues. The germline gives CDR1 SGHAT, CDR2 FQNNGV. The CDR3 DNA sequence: TGTGCCAGCAGGGAGACGGGCCTAAGCTCACCCCTCCACTTT. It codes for CASRETGLSSPLHF.

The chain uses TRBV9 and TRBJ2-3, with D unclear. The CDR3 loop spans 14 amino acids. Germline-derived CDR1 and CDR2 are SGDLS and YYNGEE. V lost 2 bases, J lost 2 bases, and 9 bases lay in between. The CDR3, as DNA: TGTGCCAGCAGCGTGAAAACTACCACAGATACGCAGTATTTT. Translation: CASSVKTTTDTQYF.

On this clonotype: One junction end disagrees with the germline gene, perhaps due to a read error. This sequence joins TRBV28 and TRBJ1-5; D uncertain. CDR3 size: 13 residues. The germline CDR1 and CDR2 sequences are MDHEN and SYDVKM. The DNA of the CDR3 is TGTGTCAGCAGTTTGCCCAGCAATCAGCCCCAGCATTTT. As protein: CVSSLPSNQPQHF. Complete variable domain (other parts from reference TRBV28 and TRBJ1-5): DVKVTQSSRYLVKRTGEKVFLECVQDMDHENMFWYRQDPGLGLRLIYFSYDVKMKEKGDIPEGYSVSREKKERFSLILESASTNQTSMYLCVSSLPSNQPQHFGDGTRLSIL.